In this sample, the clone carrying this TCR beta chain turned up a few times. The V segment lost 3 bases and the J segment 7 bases; nucleotides outside the gene matches: 5. This CDR3 is built from 14 residues. From germline, CDR1 is SGDLS and CDR2 YYNGEE. The sample originates from a study of T-cell reconstitution after alpha-beta-depleted transplantation in children. Molecular barcoding with unique molecular identifiers was used for the TCRbeta library. In TCRdb, the PCR reads were re-called with MiXCR into one record per CDR3 protein. Here the sample spans 440,000 or so distinct CDR3 sequences, 11% being singletons.

The chain recombines TRBV9 with TRBJ2-1; 9 bases match TRBD1. The material sequenced was PBMCs from the stem cell graft donor, taken from the stem cell graft. The TCR comes from a human donor who donated a stem cell graft to a child with acute myeloid leukemia. CDR3 nucleotides: TGTGCCAGCAGCGGAGACAGGGGGATGAATGAGCAGTTCTTC. Its protein is CASSGDRGMNEQFF.